These 9 T cell receptor beta chains share one sample of origin, sequenced in a study of graft-versus-host responses after intestinal transplantation. What these receptors recognize is not known. The method was immunoSEQ multiplex PCR; TCRdb's version includes in-frame clones alone and lacks a portion of them. The sample has 85,000 to 90,000 clones; 91% are singletons. Source: unstimulated CD4+ T cells sorted from spleen or lymph node cells, taken before transplant. These receptors were obtained from a human donor who was the organ donor for an intestinal transplant.

V usage is TRBV14 and J usage is TRBJ2-1, with TRBD2 identical over 14 bases. The CDR3 extends over 15 amino acids. The germline gives CDR1 SGHDN, CDR2 FVKESK. Losses at the gene ends were 1 base for V and 8 bases for J; bases not matched to a gene: 1. This chain's CDR3 is CASSQAGLAGDEQFF. CDR3 bases: TGTGCCAGCAGCCAAGCGGGACTAGCGGGAGATGAGCAGTTCTTC. Full variable domain (rest looked up from reference TRBV14 and TRBJ2-1): EAGVTQFPSHSVIEKGQTVTLRCDPISGHDNLYWYRRVMGKEIKFLLHFVKESKQDESGMPNNRFLAERTGGTYSTLKVQPAELEDSGVYFCASSQAGLAGDEQFFGPGTRLTVL.

In its sample, this clone was seen once. The chain uses TRBV7-3 and TRBJ2-3; 8 nucleotides line up with TRBD2. Germline V gene lookup returns CDR1 SGHTA and CDR2 FQGTGA. This CDR3 has 12 amino acids. Unmatched junction bases numbered 1, after V lost 5 bases and J lost 6 bases. CDR3 nucleotide sequence: TGTGCCAGCAGCCCGGGAGGGGATACGCAGTATTTT. This gives the protein CASSPGGDTQYF.

This clone is a singleton in its sample. The gene calls are TRBV19 and TRBJ1-5; 7 bases line up with TRBD1. Germline trimming cut 4 bases from V and 2 bases from J; bases unmatched to any gene: 8. The CDR3 contains 16 residues. Per the germline V gene, CDR1 is LNHDA and CDR2 is SQIVND (reference sequence). The CDR3 reads CASSTPTGVGNQPQHF. CDR3 sequence (DNA): TGTGCCAGTAGTACCCCTACAGGGGTGGGCAATCAGCCCCAGCATTTT.

A word on this clone: A junction boundary mismatches the germline segment, possibly from a read error. Distinct nucleotide sequences in the sample also encode this CDR3. The chain is built from TRBV5-6 and TRBJ2-3; perhaps TRBD2 as D (6 bases). The CDR3 spans 16 residues. Germline-derived CDR1 and CDR2 are SGHDT and YYEEEE. The CDR3: CASSPLGSGGEDTQYF. CDR3 DNA sequence: TGTGCCAGCAGCCCTCTAGGTTCCGGGGGTGAAGATACACAGTATTTT.

J is TRBJ1-4 and V is TRBV30, with D unresolved. CDR1 and CDR2 (germline): GTSNPN, SVGIG (reference sequence). Deletions cut 0 bases from V and 1 base from J, with 18 bases between. CDR3 length equals 18 residues. The CDR3 here is CAWSVQGRFYLTNEKLFF. The CDR3 nucleotides are TGTGCCTGGAGTGTACAAGGCAGGTTCTACCTAACTAATGAAAAACTGTTTTTT.

The chain has TRBV11-1 and TRBJ2-5; 12 bases match TRBD2. The CDR3 has 16 amino acids. Per the germline V gene, CDR1 is SGHAT and CDR2 is FQDESV (reference sequence). V lost 5 bases and J lost 0; bases outside the gene matches: 4. The CDR3 sequence: CASSPGTSGYQETQYF. Written as DNA, the CDR3 is TGTGCCAGCAGCCCCGGGACTAGCGGGTACCAAGAGACCCAGTACTTC.

The chain couples TRBV4-1 to TRBJ1-4; 8 positions match TRBD1. The CDR3 runs 17 residues. Germline-derived CDR1 and CDR2 are MGHRA and YSYEKL. V lost 4 bases, J lost 2 bases, and 9 bases stayed unmatched. The CDR3 region has the DNA TGCGCCAGCAGCCCATTTGCAGGGGGCCTCACTAATGAAAAACTGTTTTTT. Protein sequence: CASSPFAGGLTNEKLFF.

The CDR3 loop is CASSLSGGPEETQYF. CDR3 coding DNA: TGCGCCAGCAGCTTGTCCGGGGGGCCGGAAGAGACCCAGTACTTC. This rearrangement joins TRBV5-1 to TRBJ2-5; perhaps TRBD2 as D (7 bases). The CDR3 is 15 amino acids. The germline CDR1 and CDR2 sequences are SGHRS and YFSETQ. The V end was cut by 1 base, the J end by 3 bases, with 13 bases between.

The chain combines TRBV7-6 with TRBJ2-1; tentative D call: TRBD2 (6 bases). The germline V gene has CDR1 SGHVS and CDR2 FNYEAQ. V lost 4 bases, J lost 10 bases, and 20 bases lay in between. The length of the CDR3 is 15 residues. CDR3 region: CASSSVTRGAEEQFF. The CDR3 nucleotides are TGTGCCAGCAGCTCTGTGACTAGAGGGGCTGAGGAGCAGTTCTTC.